The 20 T cell receptor beta chains in this list originate from one sample, sequenced in a study of vaccination and CD4 T cells after COVID-19 (dated by TCRdb to the early 2020s). The treatment or condition label here, explained by the study, means: approximately nine-day PBMC culture with coronavirus spike peptide pools or control peptides (ViraFEST assay). These TCRs are of unknown antigen specificity. The library was produced with PCR. The sequencer listed for this sample is Illumina iSeq 100. DNA from cultured CD4+ T cells underwent TCR sequencing with the Oncomine TCR Beta short-read assay at the Johns Hopkins FTIC core. The public reads were run again by TCRdb, first through fastp at Q25 and then through MiXCR, and only productive beta chains were kept. Here each entry gathers all rows of one CDR3 protein and keeps the most common genes and DNA. Within this sample are fewer than 15,000 distinct CDR3 sequences, with 45% to 55% of them counted one time only. The ten largest clones add up to roughly a tenth of the sample.

Input material: CD4+ T cells from blood, cultured in vitro. The receptors shown here come from a human donor who had recovered from COVID-19.

This chain connects TRBV18 to TRBJ2-5; 8 nucleotides match TRBD2. The V gene's germline CDR1 is KGHSH and CDR2 LQKENI. CDR3 length: 15 residues. V dropped 6 bases and J dropped 4; count of bases not matched to a gene: 10. The CDR3 DNA sequence: TGTGCCAGCTCCAGGGGAGCGGGAGCTCCAGAGACCCAGTACTTC. This translates into CASSRGAGAPETQYF.

J is TRBJ2-1 and V is TRBV27; a weak D match, TRBD1 (6 bases). The germline CDR1 and CDR2 sequences are MNHEY and SMNVEV (reference sequence). Between the trimmed V and J ends, which lost 4 bases and 12 bases, there was a span of 25 bases. The CDR3 runs to 16 residues. The CDR3 here is CASSSRTGTSTTRQFF. DNA for the CDR3: TGTGCCAGCAGTTCCCGAACAGGGACCTCCACTACGCGGCAGTTCTTC.

This clonotype showed up just once. CDR3 bases: TGTGCCTGGAGGACTACGGGACAGGGGAGGATCCCTAGCACAGATACGCAGTATTTT. Translating gives CAWRTTGQGRIPSTDTQYF. The V gene is TRBV30, the J gene TRBJ2-3; TRBD1 matches at 10 bases. Germline V gene sequence: CDR1 GTSNPN, CDR2 SVGIG (reference sequence). V shed 3 bases and J 0 bases; nucleotides not matched to a gene: 15. The CDR3 is made up of 19 amino acids.

CDR3 protein: CASSARDYNSPLHF. The CDR3 DNA is TGTGCCAGCAGCGCCCGGGACTATAATTCACCCCTCCACTTT. This chain connects TRBV5-4 to TRBJ1-6; D not resolved. V gave up 4 bases and J gave up 3 bases, with 8 bases separating them. From germline, CDR1 is SGHNT and CDR2 YYREEE (reference sequence). CDR3 size: 14 residues. The full variable domain, in which reference TRBV5-4 and TRBJ1-6 provide the parts outside the CDR3, is ETGVTQSPTHLIKTRGQQVTLRCSSQSGHNTVSWYQQALGQGPQFIFQYYREEENGRGNFPPRFSGLQFPNYSSELNVNALELDDSALYLCASSARDYNSPLHFGNGTRLTVT.

The J gene is TRBJ2-2, the V gene TRBV9, with 8 positions matching TRBD1. Trimming removed 2 bases from V and 4 bases from J; junction bases left unmatched: 4. Germline loops: CDR1 SGDLS, CDR2 YYNGEE. The CDR3 loop spans 15 amino acids. As DNA, the CDR3 is TGTGCCAGCAGCGTCGGGACAGGAAGCACCGGGGAGCTGTTTTTT. Translating gives CASSVGTGSTGELFF.

This chain joins TRBV12-1 and TRBJ2-1; the D call TRBD2 from the table was never checked on the DNA. TRBV12-1 is annotated as a pseudogene. The CDR3 sequence is 16 residues long. CDR3 sequence reads: CASSGSGLAGAHEQFF. CDR3 coding DNA: TGTGCCAGCAGCGGGTCGGGACTAGCGGGAGCCCATGAGCAGTTCTTC.

Relative to its sample, this clonotype is medium-sized (0.01 to 0.1%). CDR3 in DNA: TGTGCCAGCAGTGAAGCGCATGGCAGCTATCAGCCCCAGCATTTT. This translates into CASSEAHGSYQPQHF. V gene TRBV2 combines with J gene TRBJ1-5; D is unclear. Germline CDR1 SNHLY, CDR2 FYNNEI. The V and J ends lost 0 bases and 5 bases respectively, with 11 bases between them. The CDR3 has 15 amino acids.

This chain joins TRBV7-6 and TRBJ2-3, with TRBD2 matching 15 bases. Germline CDR1 is SGHVS and CDR2 is FNYEAQ. The CDR3 contains 17 residues. The V gene end was trimmed by 2 bases and the J gene end by 4 bases; junction bases not matched to a gene: 4. This CDR3 reads CASSLTGLAGGSDTQYF. In DNA form, the CDR3 reads TGTGCCAGCAGCTTAACTGGACTAGCGGGAGGGTCAGATACGCAGTATTTT.

V and J are TRBV11-2 and TRBJ2-7; D uncertain. The CDR3 is 17 amino acids. Trimming left V 4 bases short and J 1 base short, with 20 bases between. The germline V gene has CDR1 SGHAT and CDR2 FQNNGV. For the CDR3, the DNA is TGTGCCAGCAGCTCTTTGCGCCGGGCCTCAAAATCCTACGAGCAGTACTTC. This sequence encodes CASSSLRRASKSYEQYF.

This clonotype has just a few counts. CDR3 amino acids: CSAPTGGGAYGNTIYF. The DNA for the CDR3 is TGCAGTGCCCCTACCGGCGGGGGCGCTTATGGAAACACCATATATTTT. The chain uses TRBV20-1 and TRBJ1-3, with D tentatively TRBD1 (6 bases). Germline values: CDR1 DFQATT, CDR2 SNEGSKA (reference sequence). The CDR3 is 16 residues long. Deletions cut 6 bases from V and 3 bases from J, with 21 bases between.

J is TRBJ2-2 and V is TRBV24-1; 10 nucleotides agree with TRBD1. The CDR3 consists of 16 residues. V shed 10 bases, J shed 2 bases, and the junction held 9 bases outside the gene matches. Germline loops: CDR1 KGHDR, CDR2 SFDVKD. Here the CDR3 reads CATSGWDRGNTGELFF. In DNA form, the CDR3 reads TGTGCCACGTCTGGGTGGGACAGGGGTAACACCGGGGAGCTGTTTTTT.

This clonotype was observed a handful of times. The chain links TRBV20-1 to TRBJ1-6; 7 bases fit TRBD1. The V and J ends lost 7 bases and 9 bases, in that order; junction bases with no gene match: 6. The germline V gene encodes CDR1 DFQATT and CDR2 SNEGSKA (reference sequence). This CDR3 is 12 amino acids long. For the CDR3, the DNA is TGCAGTGTGAAGGGACAGAGTTCACCCCTCCACTTT. Amino acid sequence: CSVKGQSSPLHF.

This chain links TRBV30 with TRBJ2-1; D remains ambiguous. V lost 0 bases and J 7 bases, leaving 13 bases between the germline ends. In germline, CDR1 is GTSNPN, CDR2 SVGIG (reference sequence). This CDR3 region has 14 residues. As DNA, the CDR3 is TGTGCCTGGAGTGTATTGGCGGAAAAGAATGAGCAGTTCTTC. Residues: CAWSVLAEKNEQFF.

The chain joins TRBV2 to TRBJ2-5; 10 bases fit TRBD2. The CDR3 consists of 13 residues. V lost 8 bases to trimming and J lost 5 bases; unmatched junction nucleotides: 5. The germline CDR1 and CDR2 sequences are SNHLY and FYNNEI. CDR3 in amino acids: CASALAGTETQYF. The CDR3 region has the DNA TGTGCCAGCGCACTAGCGGGAACCGAGACCCAGTACTTC. Together with reference TRBV2 and TRBJ2-5, the CDR3 gives the full variable domain: EPEVTQTPSHQVTQMGQEVILRCVPISNHLYFYWYRQILGQKVEFLVSFYNNEISEKSEIFDDQFSVERPDGSNFTLKIRSTKLEDSAMYFCASALAGTETQYFGPGTRLLVL.

This clonotype showed up just a few times. V usage is TRBV6-1 and J usage is TRBJ1-2; 8 bases agree with TRBD1. This CDR3 has 12 amino acids. Per the germline V gene, CDR1 is MNHNS and CDR2 is SASEGT. J was trimmed by 3 bases and V by 6 bases; bases with no gene match: 0. The CDR3 coding sequence is TGTGCCAGCAGGACAGGGGACTATGGCTACACCTTC. Translation gives CASRTGDYGYTF.

In this sample, this clonotype turned up a few times. The V and J genes are TRBV28 and TRBJ2-2; 8 bases are shared with TRBD1. Germline V CDR1 and CDR2: MDHEN, SYDVKM. The junction had 2 bases not matched to a gene; V was cut back by 5 bases and J by 6 bases. CDR3 size: 13 residues. CDR3 sequence: CASSGQGSGELFF. In nucleotides, the CDR3 is TGTGCCAGCAGTGGACAGGGATCCGGGGAGCTGTTTTTT.

This sequence joins TRBV30 and TRBJ1-2, with D perhaps TRBD1 (6 bases). CDR1 and CDR2 from the germline V gene are GTSNPN and SVGIG (reference sequence). The CDR3 spans 13 residues. V was clipped by 5 bases and J by 8 bases, with 18 bases between them. The CDR3 coding sequence is TGTGCCTGGGTACAGGGTCGGGAGGGCGGCTACACCTTC. Its translation is CAWVQGREGGYTF. The variable domain in full, completed from reference TRBV30 and TRBJ1-2, reads SQTIHQWPATLVQPVGSPLSLECTVEGTSNPNLYWYRQAAGRGLQLLFYSVGIGQISSEVPQNLSASRPQDRQFILSSKKLLLSDSGFYLCAWVQGREGGYTFGSGTRLTVV.

This clonotype was counted only a few times. The chain carries TRBV20-1 and TRBJ1-5; D gene ambiguous. Germline V gene data show CDR1 as DFQATT and CDR2 as SNEGSKA (reference sequence). Trimming cost V 5 bases and J 3 bases, with 11 bases left between them. The length of the CDR3 is 13 residues. The CDR3 region is CSARRAFNQPQHF. CDR3 nucleotides: TGCAGTGCTCGCCGGGCCTTCAATCAGCCCCAGCATTTT.

The chain couples TRBV7-2 to TRBJ1-1; 10 positions match TRBD1. Germline CDR1 SGHTA, CDR2 FQGNSA. The junction had 4 bases not matched to a gene; V was cut back by 5 bases and J by 1 base. The CDR3 totals 15 residues. The CDR3 loop reads CASSTRDRGNTEAFF. The CDR3, as DNA: TGTGCCAGCAGCACGAGGGACAGGGGGAACACTGAAGCTTTCTTT.

This chain connects TRBV6-4 to TRBJ2-3; possibly TRBD2 for D (5 bases). This CDR3 has 13 amino acids. V was cut by 3 bases and J by 3 bases, with 7 bases left in between. The germline V gene has CDR1 MRHNA and CDR2 SNTAGT. CDR3 nucleotide sequence: TGTGCCAGCAGTGAACAGCGGACAGATACGCAGTATTTT. Its protein product is CASSEQRTDTQYF.